The rows below give T cell receptor beta chains drawn from one sample of a study of T cell changes during pregnancy in multiple sclerosis. Repertoires were generated with immunoSEQ multiplex PCR, while TCRdb's copy carries only in-frame clones and drops some. The sample gives 55,000 to 75,000 clones, 75% to 95% of which show up once; 1% to 1.5% is in the top ten. The sequencing used peripheral blood, collected after pregnancy. These receptors were taken from a female donor in good health, enrolled as a control in a pregnancy study. Each CDR3 is given with its conserved first and last residue. Each record gives: D gene, clone size, V gene, J gene, CDR3 DNA, CDR3 protein. D genes are given only for firm matches. Only some rows state a clone size, as once, few, many or a class for expanded clones.

TRBD2,.,TRBV7-2,TRBJ2-3,TGTGCCAGCAGCCAAGGGGCGGGGGACACAGATACGCAGTATTTT,CASSQGAGDTDTQYF
.,.,TRBV20-1,TRBJ1-2,TGCAGGGCGGGGGGAAGTCGTGGCTACACCTTC,CRAGGSRGYTF
TRBD1,.,TRBV19,TRBJ2-7,TGTGCCAGTAGCCCGCCCGACGGACAGGGCTTCCACGAGCAGTACTTC,CASSPPDGQGFHEQYF
TRBD2,.,TRBV7-8,TRBJ2-3,TGTGCCAGCAGCTCCGAAGGGGGTAGCGGGGGCCTCGTCGATACGCAGTATTTT,CASSSEGGSGGLVDTQYF
TRBD1,.,TRBV6-5,TRBJ1-2,TGTGCCAGCAGTTACGGACAGGGGTTCACCTATGGCTACACCTTC,CASSYGQGFTYGYTF
TRBD2,.,TRBV27,TRBJ2-5,TGTGCCAGCAGTTTGTTAGCGGGGGGGCCAGATAGAGAGACCCAGTACTTC,CASSLLAGGPDRETQYF
TRBD1,few,TRBV30,TRBJ1-1,TGTGCCTGGAGTGTAAACAGGGGTAGGGAAGCTTTCTTT,CAWSVNRGREAFF
.,.,TRBV29-1,TRBJ2-7,TGCAGCGTTGAAGATGCGACTCCTCGAGGCGAGCAGTACTTC,CSVEDATPRGEQYF
.,.,TRBV5-1,TRBJ2-5,TGCGCCAGCAGCTTGGTCGAAGAGACCCAGTACTTC,CASSLVEETQYF
.,.,TRBV9,TRBJ2-3,TGTGCCAGCACTCTAGGGGGGGCCAGCACAGATACGCAGTATTTT,CASTLGGASTDTQYF
.,.,TRBV4-3,TRBJ2-1,TGCGCCAGCAGCCCAGTGGGTAGCGGCAATGAGCAGTTCTTC,CASSPVGSGNEQFF
.,.,TRBV7-9,TRBJ1-5,TGTGCCAGCAGCTCAGGGGACGGCAATCAGCCCCAGCATTTT,CASSSGDGNQPQHF
.,.,TRBV11-3,TRBJ2-3,TGTGCCAGCAGCTTAGAGGGGCTGGTTGGGGATACGCAGTATTTT,CASSLEGLVGDTQYF
.,.,TRBV7-2,TRBJ1-2,TGTGCCAGCAGCCTTACAGGGACACCTACTAACTATGGCTACACCTTC,CASSLTGTPTNYGYTF
TRBD1,.,TRBV2,TRBJ1-1,TGTGCCAGCAGTCCCGACAGGGACGGCGCTGAAGCTTTCTTT,CASSPDRDGAEAFF
.,once,TRBV5-4,TRBJ1-2,TGTGCCAGCAGCTTGGGACAGAGTTATGGCTACACCTTC,CASSLGQSYGYTF
TRBD1,.,TRBV10-3,TRBJ2-1,TGTGCCATCGGGGAGACAGGGGGCAATGAGCAGTTCTTC,CAIGETGGNEQFF
.,.,TRBV5-1,TRBJ2-5,TGCGCCAGCAGTGTTAACAGGTACCAGGAGACCCAGTACTTC,CASSVNRYQETQYF
.,once,TRBV10-3,TRBJ2-5,TGTGCCACCCTACCCTCCGGGGAGGAGACCCAGTACTTC,CATLPSGEETQYF
TRBD2,.,TRBV4-1,TRBJ2-7,TGCGCCAGCAGCCAAGACCGGGGACTAGCACCGTACGAGCAGTACTTC,CASSQDRGLAPYEQYF
.,.,TRBV5-1,TRBJ1-1,TGCGCCAGCAGCTTCGGGGGTTTCGCTGAAGCTTTCTTT,CASSFGGFAEAFF
.,.,TRBV2,TRBJ2-1,TGTGCCACCGGGACTTCTTCCTACAATGAGCAGTTCTTC,CATGTSSYNEQFF
TRBD2,.,TRBV4-1,TRBJ2-5,TGCGCCAGCAGGTCCAACTCCGGGACTAGCGGGGCTCTCCAAGAGACCCAGTACTTC,CASRSNSGTSGALQETQYF
TRBD1,.,TRBV7-2,TRBJ1-3,TGTGCCAGCGGTGGGACAGCCTCTGGAAACACCATATATTTT,CASGGTASGNTIYF
TRBD1,.,TRBV5-6,TRBJ1-1,TGTGCCAGCAGCCCACAGACAGGGATCACTGAAGCTTTCTTT,CASSPQTGITEAFF
TRBD1,.,TRBV11-3,TRBJ1-1,TGTGCCAGCAGGTTCTTACAGGGGGCGTCCACTGAAGCTTTCTTT,CASRFLQGASTEAFF
.,.,TRBV7-9,TRBJ1-4,TGTGCCAGCGGTTCGCGGCAGAGCAATGAAAAACTGTTTTTT,CASGSRQSNEKLFF
TRBD1,.,TRBV14,TRBJ1-1,TGTGCCAGCAGCCACTCGGACAGGGGGGCTTTCTTT,CASSHSDRGAFF
.,.,TRBV5-1,TRBJ1-3,TGCGCCAGCAGCTTAGGTCCACAGGGAACTGGAAACACCATATATTTT,CASSLGPQGTGNTIYF
.,.,TRBV6-5,TRBJ2-3,TGTGCCAGCAGTACTTCTACAGGGACGCATACGCAGTATTTT,CASSTSTGTHTQYF
TRBD2,once,TRBV9,TRBJ2-3,TGTGCCAGCAGGACTAGCAGCACAGATACGCAGTATTTT,CASRTSSTDTQYF
TRBD2,.,TRBV6-4,TRBJ2-3,TGTGCCAGCAGTGAGACTAGCGGGGGGGCAGATACGCAGTATTTT,CASSETSGGADTQYF
.,once,TRBV19,TRBJ1-1,TGTGCCAGTAGTTCCAACCCTACCGGGCCTTCGGGGGCTTTCTTT,CASSSNPTGPSGAFF
.,.,TRBV5-4,TRBJ2-3,TGTGCCATCCCTAACAGGTCTTCGTACACAGATACGCAGTATTTT,CAIPNRSSYTDTQYF
TRBD1,.,TRBV5-1,TRBJ1-1,TGCGCCAGCAGGATGGGACAGGGAAACATGAACACTGAAGCTTTCTTT,CASRMGQGNMNTEAFF
TRBD1,.,TRBV15,TRBJ1-1,TGTGCCACCAGCAGAGATCTAACAGGGGCTGAAGAAGCTTTCTTT,CATSRDLTGAEEAFF
TRBD1,.,TRBV7-2,TRBJ1-6,TGTGCCAGCAGCTTAAGACAGACAGGGTTTAATTCACCCCTCCACTTT,CASSLRQTGFNSPLHF